This T cell receptor beta chain was captured by sequencing in a study of shared T cell receptors in the human thymus. The germline V and J ends were trimmed by 1 base and 5 bases, with 14 bases remaining between them. Germline CDR1 and CDR2: MGHRA and YSYEKL. CDR3 size: 15 residues. TCRdb's copy holds only in-frame clones and misses some; the assay was immunoSEQ multiplex PCR. The table includes 550,000 to 800,000 clones, approximately 85% detected once. These same data were also listed under a study on human thymus T cells.

V usage is TRBV4-1 and J usage is TRBJ1-2; D perhaps matches TRBD1 (6 bases). Material: thymocytes. The TCR comes from a girl less than two years old with a congenital heart defect. The chain's CDR3 is CASSQVGPQGYGYTF. The DNA for the CDR3 is TGCGCCAGCAGCCAAGTGGGACCCCAGGGGTATGGCTACACCTTC.